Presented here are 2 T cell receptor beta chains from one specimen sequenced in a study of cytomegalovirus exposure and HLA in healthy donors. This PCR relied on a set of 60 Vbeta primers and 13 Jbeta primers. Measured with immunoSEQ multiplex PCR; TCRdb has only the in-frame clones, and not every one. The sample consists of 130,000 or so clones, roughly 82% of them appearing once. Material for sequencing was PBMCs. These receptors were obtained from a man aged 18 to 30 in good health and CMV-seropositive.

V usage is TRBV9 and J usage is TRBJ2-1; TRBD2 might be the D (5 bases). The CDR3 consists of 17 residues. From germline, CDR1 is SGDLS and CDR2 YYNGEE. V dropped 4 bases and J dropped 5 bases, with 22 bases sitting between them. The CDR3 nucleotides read TGTGCCAGCAGCCGGGGAAGCGTCGAAGCCTTAAACAATGAGCAGTTCTTC. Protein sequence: CASSRGSVEALNNEQFF.

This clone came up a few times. CDR3 protein: CASGPGQSNQPQHF. The CDR3 DNA is TGTGCTAGTGGACCGGGACAGTCTAATCAGCCCCAGCATTTT. The rearrangement uses TRBV12-5 and TRBJ1-5, with 7 bases identical to TRBD1. This CDR3 spans 14 amino acids. Germline lookup yields CDR1 LGHNT and CDR2 FRNRAP. With V trimmed by 6 bases and J by 4 bases, 6 bases remained unmatched. The entire variable domain, with the rest obtained from reference TRBV12-5 and TRBJ1-5, is as follows: DARVTQTPRHKVTEMGQEVTMRCQPILGHNTVFWYRQTMMQGLELLAYFRNRAPLDDSGMPKDRFSAEMPDATLATLKIQPSEPRDSAVYFCASGPGQSNQPQHFGDGTRLSIL.